The sequence of this T cell receptor (beta chain) was determined in a study of T-cell memory formation after mild COVID-19. Each CDR3 protein is one row after TCRdb ran MiXCR on the 5' RACE reads. The sample yields 350,000 to 400,000 distinct CDR3 sequences, 20% to 25% seen once. This CDR3 spans 14 amino acids. Germline trimming cut 5 bases from V and 2 bases from J; bases unmatched to any gene: 7. Germline V gene data show CDR1 as DFQATT and CDR2 as SNEGSKA (reference sequence). V gene TRBV20-1 combines with J gene TRBJ1-1, with 8 bases matching TRBD1. Sample: PBMCs or a T cell subset sorted from them (not recorded which). This receptor was obtained from an adult woman who had mild COVID-19 (a few samples of this study predate the infection). Cell type and time point are not known. CDR3 sequence (DNA): TGCAGTGCTCCCAGGGACAGGCAAAACACTGAAGCTTTCTTT. Protein sequence: CSAPRDRQNTEAFF.